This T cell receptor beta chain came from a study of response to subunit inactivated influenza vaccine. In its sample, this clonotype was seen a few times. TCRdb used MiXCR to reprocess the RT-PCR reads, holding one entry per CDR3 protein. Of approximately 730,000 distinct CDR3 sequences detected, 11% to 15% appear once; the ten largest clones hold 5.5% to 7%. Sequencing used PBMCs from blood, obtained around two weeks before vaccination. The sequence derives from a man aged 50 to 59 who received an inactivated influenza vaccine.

The chain's CDR3 is CASSLAPGEGQPQHF. In DNA form, the CDR3 reads TGTGCCAGCAGCTTAGCCCCGGGGGAAGGGCAGCCCCAGCATTTT. V gene TRBV7-6 combines with J gene TRBJ1-5, with a possible D match to TRBD1 (5 bases). The CDR3 is 15 residues long. Germline CDR1 SGHVS, CDR2 FNYEAQ. The V gene lost 0 bases and the J gene lost 7 bases, with 13 bases spanning the gap. The full variable domain, rest sourced from reference TRBV7-6 and TRBJ1-5, is GAGVSQSPRYKVTKRGQDVALRCDPISGHVSLYWYRQALGQGPEFLTYFNYEAQQDKSGLPNDRFSAERPEGSISTLTIQRTEQRDSAMYRCASSLAPGEGQPQHFGDGTRLSIL.